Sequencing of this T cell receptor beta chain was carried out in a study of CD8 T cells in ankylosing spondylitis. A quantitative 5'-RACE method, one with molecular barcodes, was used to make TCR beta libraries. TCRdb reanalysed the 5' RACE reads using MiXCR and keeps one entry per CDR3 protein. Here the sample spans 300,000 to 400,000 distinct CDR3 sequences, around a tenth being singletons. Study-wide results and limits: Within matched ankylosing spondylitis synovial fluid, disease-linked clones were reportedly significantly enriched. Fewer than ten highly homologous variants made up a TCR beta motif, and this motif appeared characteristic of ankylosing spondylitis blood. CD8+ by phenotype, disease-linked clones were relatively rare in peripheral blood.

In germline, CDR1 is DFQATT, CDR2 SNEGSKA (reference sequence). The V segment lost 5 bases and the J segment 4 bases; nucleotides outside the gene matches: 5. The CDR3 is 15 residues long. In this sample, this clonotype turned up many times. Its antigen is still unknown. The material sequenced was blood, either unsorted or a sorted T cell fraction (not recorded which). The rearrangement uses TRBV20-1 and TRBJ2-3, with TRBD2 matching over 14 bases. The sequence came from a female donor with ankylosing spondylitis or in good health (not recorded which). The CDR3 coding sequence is TGCAGTGCTGCCCGACTAGCGGGAGGGCCAGATACGCAGTATTTT. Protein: CSAARLAGGPDTQYF.